This TCR beta chain is drawn from a study of Ad26.COV2.S vaccination and SARS-CoV-2 variants. This CDR3 is built from 14 residues. Looked up from germline, CDR1 is MNHEY and CDR2 is SMNVEV (reference sequence). Trimming shortened V by 6 bases and J by 10 bases, and 16 bases separated the two germline ends. Indicated treatment: some 20 received Ad26.COV2.S at low or high dose, single or two shots; several received placebo; per-sample allocation not given. Following the first vaccine or placebo injection, samples were taken on day 63. On this clone itself: Its antigen is not known.

General observations from the study: There was reportedly substantial breadth in spike-specific CD8+ and CD4+ T cell responses after vaccination.

Data came from immunoSEQ multiplex PCR; TCRdb stores just in-frame clones and leaves some out. In the table there are 300,000 to 350,000 clones, about 88% of which are singletons. The sequence was collected from a person aged 18-65 years who received the Ad26.COV2.S COVID-19 vaccine or a placebo. Sequences were derived from peripheral blood, sampled in a trial of Ad26.COV2.S vaccine versus placebo. The chain links TRBV27 to TRBJ1-6; no definite D call. Written as DNA, the CDR3 is TGTGCCAGCAGCAGGAGGAGGGTCGAATCACCCCTCCACTTT. Its protein is CASSRRRVESPLHF.